Shown below are 5 T cell receptor beta chains from a single sample sequenced in a study of blood T cell repertoires in COVID-19. Here immunoSEQ multiplex PCR was the method, and the copy in TCRdb shows in-frame clones only, minus some. Of about 480,000 clones listed, 85% to 90% are singletons. The sequencing input was PBMCs or T cells enriched from blood (not recorded which). The receptors originated from a woman aged 40 to 50 who had recovered from COVID-19.

The chain carries TRBV5-1 and TRBJ2-3; 12 positions match TRBD2. CDR3 length: 16 residues. Trimming cost V 1 base and J 7 bases; bases outside gene matches: 7. The germline gives CDR1 SGHRS, CDR2 YFSETQ. The CDR3 region is CASSLTLAGGPNTQYF. The CDR3 DNA follows: TGCGCCAGCAGCTTGACCCTAGCGGGAGGGCCAAATACGCAGTATTTT.

This clone occurred once. The chain links TRBV19 to TRBJ2-7, with a tentative D call TRBD1 (6 bases). Germline V gives CDR1 LNHDA, CDR2 SQIVND (reference sequence). V lost 5 bases and J 4 bases, leaving 18 bases between the germline ends. The CDR3 consists of 15 residues. The CDR3 sequence: CASSLGRGHTYEQYF. The DNA for the CDR3 is TGTGCCAGTAGTTTGGGCCGGGGACACACTTACGAGCAGTACTTC. Complete variable domain (other parts from reference TRBV19 and TRBJ2-7): DGGITQSPKYLFRKEGQNVTLSCEQNLNHDAMYWYRQDPGQGLRLIYYSQIVNDFQKGDIAEGYSVSREKKESFPLTVTSAQKNPTAFYLCASSLGRGHTYEQYFGPGTRLTVT.

This chain joins TRBV12-3 or TRBV12-4 and TRBJ2-1; 11 bases match TRBD2. V shed 6 bases, J shed 8 bases, and the junction held 3 bases outside the gene matches. The CDR3 sequence is 13 residues long. The CDR3 DNA is TGTGCCAGCAGGACTAGCGGGACAGATGAGCAGTTCTTC. This gives the protein CASRTSGTDEQFF.

The chain employs TRBV7-6 and TRBJ2-7, with 7 bases fitting TRBD2. V trimming: 3 bases; J trimming: 3 bases; junction bases outside the gene matches: 8. The CDR3 has 15 residues. Germline-derived CDR1 and CDR2 are SGHVS and FNYEAQ. Here the CDR3 reads CASSFSPGEGYEQYF. CDR3 bases: TGTGCCAGCAGCTTTAGCCCCGGGGAGGGCTACGAGCAGTACTTC.

J is TRBJ1-4 and V is TRBV25-1; D may be TRBD1 (6 bases). Germline lookup yields CDR1 MGHDK and CDR2 SYGVNS. V dropped 4 bases and J dropped 7 bases, with 16 bases sitting between them. This CDR3 region has 15 residues. The CDR3 is CASSGQKGGVEKLFF. DNA for the CDR3: TGTGCCAGCAGTGGCCAAAAAGGGGGGGTTGAAAAACTGTTTTTT.